The 9 T cell receptor beta chains presented below share a single source sample, sequenced in a study of T cell responses to AZD1222 COVID-19 vaccine. TCRdb's copy holds only in-frame clones and misses some; the assay was immunoSEQ multiplex PCR. The sample has 200,000 to 250,000 clones; roughly 91% are singletons. The source material was peripheral blood, sampled on day 0 of MenACWY control vaccination. The source is an adult in good health.

The chain is built from TRBV5-8 and TRBJ2-3; 9 nucleotides line up with TRBD1. The CDR3 covers 15 residues. V was clipped by 2 bases and J by 9 bases; unmatched bases: 10. Germline assignment: CDR1 SGHTS and CDR2 YDEGEE. The CDR3: CASSFVNRGRPTQYF. CDR3 in DNA: TGTGCCAGCAGCTTTGTAAACAGGGGGCGTCCCACGCAGTATTTT.

J is TRBJ2-1 and V is TRBV7-8; 7 bases are a match to TRBD1. The germline V gene has CDR1 SGHVS and CDR2 FQNEAQ. This CDR3 has 17 residues. V shed 2 bases, J shed 3 bases, and the junction held 10 bases outside the gene matches. The CDR3 here is CASSLMTGSPLYNEQFF. The CDR3 DNA follows: TGTGCCAGCAGCTTAATGACAGGGTCCCCTCTCTACAATGAGCAGTTCTTC. Supplemented by reference TRBV7-8 and TRBJ2-1, the full variable domain reads GAGVSQSPRYKVAKRGQDVALRCDPISGHVSLFWYQQALGQGPEFLTYFQNEAQLDKSGLPSDRFFAERPEGSVSTLKIQRTQQEDSAVYLCASSLMTGSPLYNEQFFGPGTRLTVL.

CDR3 sequence: CASSWGQGPYGYTF. CDR3 coding DNA: TGCGCCAGCAGCTGGGGACAGGGACCTTATGGCTACACCTTC. The rearrangement uses TRBV5-1 and TRBJ1-2, with 9 bases aligning to TRBD1. The CDR3 totals 14 residues. CDR1 and CDR2 (germline): SGHRS, YFSETQ. With V trimmed by 3 bases and J by 5 bases, 5 bases remained unmatched.

The rearrangement links TRBV18 to TRBJ1-1, with D possibly matching TRBD1 (6 bases). Trimming removed 3 bases at V and 5 bases at J, with 19 bases between. Germline CDR1 and CDR2: KGHSH and LQKENI. The CDR3 contains 16 residues. The CDR3 reads CASSPVAGVVGTEAFF. In DNA, the CDR3 is TGTGCCAGCTCACCCGTAGCAGGGGTGGTAGGTACTGAAGCTTTCTTT.

This chain joins TRBV10-3 and TRBJ1-2; the match to TRBD1 covers 7 bases. The length of the CDR3 is 14 residues. The germline gives CDR1 ENHRY, CDR2 SYGVKD. With V trimmed by 8 bases and J by 5 bases, 11 bases remained unmatched. Written as DNA, the CDR3 is TGTGCCATCTCGCCTTCGACAGGGTCATATGGCTACACCTTC. Amino acids: CAISPSTGSYGYTF.

The table lists this clone with a count of one. The chain links TRBV19 to TRBJ1-2; 7 bases agree with TRBD1. The CDR3 is made up of 11 amino acids. Germline V gives CDR1 LNHDA, CDR2 SQIVND (reference sequence). V was pared by 5 bases and J by 8 bases, with 2 bases of the junction left unmatched. CDR3 bases: TGTGCCAGTAGTGACAGGGTCGGCTACACCTTC. It specifies CASSDRVGYTF.

The V and J genes are TRBV2 and TRBJ1-4, with D unclear. Germline CDR1 SNHLY, CDR2 FYNNEI. CDR3 size: 13 residues. Trimming stripped 6 bases from V and 8 bases from J, with 13 bases between. This chain's CDR3 is CASSGYPYEKLFF. DNA of the CDR3: TGTGCCAGCAGCGGGTACCCCTACGAAAAACTGTTTTTT.

This clone appeared once. The V and J genes are TRBV4-1 and TRBJ1-2; weak D call: TRBD1 (6 bases). The V end lost 1 base, the J end lost 0 bases, and 6 bases lay between the germline ends. Germline-derived CDR1 and CDR2 are MGHRA and YSYEKL. The CDR3 is 14 amino acids. The CDR3 nucleotides read TGCGCCAGCAGCCAAGGGACAGCTAACTATGGCTACACCTTC. This encodes CASSQGTANYGYTF.

J is TRBJ2-7 and V is TRBV4-3, with D possibly matching TRBD2 (6 bases). V was trimmed by 0 bases and J by 4 bases, leaving 10 bases between them. CDR3 length: 14 amino acids. Germline-derived CDR1 and CDR2 are LGHNA and YSLEER. As DNA, the CDR3 is TGCGCCAGCAGCCAAGATCTCGGGGGATACGAGCAGTACTTC. Encoded protein: CASSQDLGGYEQYF.